The 2 T cell receptor beta chains in this list originate from one sample, sequenced in a study of CD4 T cells in relation to SARS-CoV-2 and coronaviruses. Profiled with immunoSEQ multiplex PCR; TCRdb holds only in-frame clones, not every one. The sample has 28,000 or so clones, around 80% seen once. CD4+ T cells from unexposed donors were obtained before the COVID-19 pandemic (2011-2018). CD4+ T cells were isolated from the cells after around 9 days of culture. These receptors lack a known antigen. Specimen: CD4+ T cells from PBMCs, cultured in vitro. These receptors all come from a human donor in good health.

This chain uses TRBV19 with TRBJ2-1; 10 bases line up with TRBD1. The ends lost 0 bases at V and 9 bases at J; junction bases unmatched: 11. There are 17 residues in the CDR3. CDR1 is LNHDA, CDR2 SQIVND, per germline (reference sequence). CDR3: CASSIEEGDRGKAEQFF. CDR3 DNA: TGTGCCAGTAGTATAGAGGAGGGGGACAGGGGAAAGGCTGAGCAGTTCTTC.

The J gene is TRBJ2-3, the V gene TRBV5-8, with a tentative D call TRBD1 (6 bases). The V end was cut by 2 bases, the J end by 5 bases, with 12 bases between. From germline, CDR1 is SGHTS and CDR2 YDEGEE. This CDR3 spans 14 amino acids. The CDR3: CASSLQGSQDTQYF. The CDR3 DNA sequence: TGTGCCAGCAGCTTACAGGGATCGCAAGATACGCAGTATTTT.